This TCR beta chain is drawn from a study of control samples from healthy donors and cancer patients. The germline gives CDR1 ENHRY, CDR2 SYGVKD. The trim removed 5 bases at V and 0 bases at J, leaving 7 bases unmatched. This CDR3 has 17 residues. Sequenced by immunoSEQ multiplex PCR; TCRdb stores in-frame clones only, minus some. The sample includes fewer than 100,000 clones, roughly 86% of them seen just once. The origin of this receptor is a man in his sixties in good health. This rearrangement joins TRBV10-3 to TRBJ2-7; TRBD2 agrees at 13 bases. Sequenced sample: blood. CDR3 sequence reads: CAISLSLAGGSSYEQYF. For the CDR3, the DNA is TGTGCCATCAGTCTTTCACTAGCGGGGGGGTCCTCCTACGAGCAGTACTTC.